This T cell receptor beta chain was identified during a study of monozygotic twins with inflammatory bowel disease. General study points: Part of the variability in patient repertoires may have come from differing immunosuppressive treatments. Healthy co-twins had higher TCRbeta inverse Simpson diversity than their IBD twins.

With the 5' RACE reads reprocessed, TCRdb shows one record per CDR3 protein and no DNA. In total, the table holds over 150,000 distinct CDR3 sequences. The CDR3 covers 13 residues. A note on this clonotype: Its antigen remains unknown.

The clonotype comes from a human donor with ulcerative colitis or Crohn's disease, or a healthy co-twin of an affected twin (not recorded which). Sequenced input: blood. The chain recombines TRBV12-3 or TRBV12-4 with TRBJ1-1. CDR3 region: CASTKDRTGSSFF.